This TCR beta chain was found in a study of cytomegalovirus exposure and HLA in healthy donors. Whole-study findings and limits: In vitro testing confirmed a few CMV-associated chains as specific for CMV antigens.

Vbeta (60) and Jbeta (13) primers were used in the PCR. Assay: immunoSEQ multiplex PCR; the TCRdb copy retains only in-frame clones and omits some. The data show 180,000 or so clones, around 80% seen once. In regard to this clone: What it binds is unknown.

V gave up 6 bases and J gave up 6 bases; unmatched junction bases: 4. Germline V gene data show CDR1 as MDHEN and CDR2 as SYDVKM. This CDR3 region has 14 residues. The TCR sequence derives from a woman in her forties in good health and CMV-seropositive. Source material: PBMCs. This chain links TRBV28 with TRBJ2-2; TRBD2 matches at 10 bases. The CDR3 bases are TGTGCCAGCAGATCTAGCGGGAGCCCCGGGGAGCTGTTTTTT. This codes for CASRSSGSPGELFF.